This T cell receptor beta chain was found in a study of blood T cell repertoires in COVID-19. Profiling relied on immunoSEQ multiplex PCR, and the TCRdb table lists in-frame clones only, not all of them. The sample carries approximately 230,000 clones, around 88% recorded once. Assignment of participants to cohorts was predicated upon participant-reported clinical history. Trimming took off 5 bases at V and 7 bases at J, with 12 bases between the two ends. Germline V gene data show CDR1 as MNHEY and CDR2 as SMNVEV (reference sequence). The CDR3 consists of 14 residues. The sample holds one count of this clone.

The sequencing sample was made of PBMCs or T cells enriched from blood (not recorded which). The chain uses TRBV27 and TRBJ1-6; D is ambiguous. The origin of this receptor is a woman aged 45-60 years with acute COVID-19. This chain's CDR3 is CASSIQAGNSPLHF. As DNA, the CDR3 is TGTGCCAGCAGTATTCAGGCGGGGAATTCACCCCTCCACTTT.